This T cell receptor (beta chain) is from a study of OX40 agonist ivuxolimab in advanced cancers. Study-wide background: Of the patients, three showed partial responses, one with hepatocellular carcinoma and two with cutaneous melanoma.

Whole-study findings and limits: Also showing low normalized T-cell clonal expansion were some of the nonresponders. Clonal expansion was among the lowest in partial responders at 0.1-3.0 mg/kg, especially CD8+.

Losses at the gene ends were 4 bases for V and 5 bases for J; bases not matched to a gene: 7. The germline CDR1 and CDR2 sequences are SGHTS and YDEGEE. The CDR3 covers 16 residues. As for this clone: Its target is unknown.

Measured with immunoSEQ multiplex PCR; TCRdb has only the in-frame clones, and not every one. This table holds around 68,000 clones, 91% found once. The receptor was isolated from an adult with an advanced solid tumor such as melanoma, head and neck, liver or kidney cancer. The J gene is TRBJ2-5, the V gene TRBV5-8; TRBD2 matches 14 bases. Source: CD4+ or CD8+ T cells sorted from blood, taken in a trial of the OX40 agonist ivuxolimab. The CDR3 DNA reads as TGTGCCAGCAGCCCCGGGACTAGCGGGAGTAGGGAGACCCAGTACTTC. Amino acids: CASSPGTSGSRETQYF.